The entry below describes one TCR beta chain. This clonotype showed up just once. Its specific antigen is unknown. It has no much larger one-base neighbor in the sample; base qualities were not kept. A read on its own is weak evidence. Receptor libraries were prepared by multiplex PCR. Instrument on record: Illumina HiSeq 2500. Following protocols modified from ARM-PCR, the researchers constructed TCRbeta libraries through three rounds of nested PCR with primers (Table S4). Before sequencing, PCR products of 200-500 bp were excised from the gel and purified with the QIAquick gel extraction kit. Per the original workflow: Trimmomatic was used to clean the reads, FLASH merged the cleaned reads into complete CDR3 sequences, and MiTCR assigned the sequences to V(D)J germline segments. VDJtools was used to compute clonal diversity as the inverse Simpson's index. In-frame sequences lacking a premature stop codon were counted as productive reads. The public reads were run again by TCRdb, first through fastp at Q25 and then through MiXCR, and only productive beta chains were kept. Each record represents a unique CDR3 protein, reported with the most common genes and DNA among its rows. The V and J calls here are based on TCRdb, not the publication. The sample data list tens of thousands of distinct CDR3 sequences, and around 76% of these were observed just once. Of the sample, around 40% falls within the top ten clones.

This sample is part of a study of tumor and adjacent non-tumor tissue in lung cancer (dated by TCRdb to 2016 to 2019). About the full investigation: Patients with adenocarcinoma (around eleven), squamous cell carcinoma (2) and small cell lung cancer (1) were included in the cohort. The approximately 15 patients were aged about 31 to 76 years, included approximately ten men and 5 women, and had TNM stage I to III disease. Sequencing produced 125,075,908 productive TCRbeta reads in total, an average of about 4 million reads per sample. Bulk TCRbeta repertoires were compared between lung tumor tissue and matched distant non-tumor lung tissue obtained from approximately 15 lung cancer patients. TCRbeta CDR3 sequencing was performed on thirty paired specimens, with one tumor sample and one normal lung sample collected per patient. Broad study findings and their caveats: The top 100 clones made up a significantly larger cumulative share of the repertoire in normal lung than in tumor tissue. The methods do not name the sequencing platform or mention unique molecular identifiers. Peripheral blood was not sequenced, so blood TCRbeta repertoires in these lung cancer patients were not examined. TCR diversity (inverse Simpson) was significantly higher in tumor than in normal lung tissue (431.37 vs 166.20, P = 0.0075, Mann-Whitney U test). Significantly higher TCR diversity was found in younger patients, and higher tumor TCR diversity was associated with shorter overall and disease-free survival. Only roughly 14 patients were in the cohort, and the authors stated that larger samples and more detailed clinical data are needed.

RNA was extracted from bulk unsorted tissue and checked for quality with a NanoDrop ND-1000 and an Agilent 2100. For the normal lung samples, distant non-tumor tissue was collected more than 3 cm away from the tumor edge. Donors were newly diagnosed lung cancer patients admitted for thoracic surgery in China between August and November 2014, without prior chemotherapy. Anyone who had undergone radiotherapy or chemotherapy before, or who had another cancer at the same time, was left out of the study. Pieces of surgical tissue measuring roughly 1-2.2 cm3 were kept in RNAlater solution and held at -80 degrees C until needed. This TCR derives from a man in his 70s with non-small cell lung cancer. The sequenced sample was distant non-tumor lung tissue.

The CDR3 protein sequence reads: CSVEMAGPIYEQYF. At the DNA level, the sequence is TGCAGCGTAGAAATGGCGGGACCGATCTACGAGCAGTACTTC. Rearrangement joined TRBV29-1 to TRBJ2-7; the D region possibly corresponds to TRBD2 (6 bases align). The CDR3 starts with the cysteine, ends with the phenylalanine, and has 14 residues. The CDR3 DNA has 42 bases and is translated from base 1. CDR1 and CDR2 are drawn from the germline V gene: SQVTM, ANQGSEA. V and J lose 6 bases and 3 bases, and a span of 18 bases separates them.